What follows are 14 T cell receptor beta chains derived from one specimen sequenced in a study of T cells after yellow fever vaccination. From the 5' RACE reads, TCRdb called clonotypes with MiXCR, one entry per CDR3 protein. The sample lists hundreds of thousands of distinct CDR3 sequences, around 4% seen once, with 23% in the top ten. The material was PBMCs, obtained on the day of the yellow fever booster vaccination. All receptors derive from a man younger than 30 who received the YFV17D yellow fever vaccine.

This clonotype was seen a handful of times. The gene calls are TRBV9 and TRBJ2-5; TRBD2 agrees at 12 bases. This CDR3 is built from 16 residues. The V gene end was trimmed by 4 bases and the J gene end by 1 base; junction bases not matched to a gene: 5. Germline V CDR1 and CDR2: SGDLS, YYNGEE. The DNA for the CDR3 is TGTGCCAGCAGCCCAGGACTAGCGGGGTCCCAAGAGACCCAGTACTTC. This sequence encodes CASSPGLAGSQETQYF.

In this sample, this clonotype turned up a few times. The rearrangement joins TRBV5-1 to TRBJ2-7; D ambiguous. The V gene's germline CDR1 is SGHRS and CDR2 YFSETQ. The CDR3 has 13 residues. V lost 5 bases, J lost 1 base, and 10 bases lay in between. CDR3 DNA sequence: TGCGCCAGCAGAGAAGTTGGTTCCTACGAGCAGTACTTC. It encodes CASREVGSYEQYF.

This clonotype was counted ten times or more. The chain carries TRBV6-2 or TRBV6-3 and TRBJ1-5, with D possibly being TRBD1 (5 bases). There are 14 residues in the CDR3. Deletions cut 0 bases from V and 4 bases from J, with 7 bases between. Per germline, CDR1 MNHEY and CDR2 SVGEGT. Here the CDR3 reads CASSYSGGNQPQHF. The CDR3 DNA reads TGTGCCAGCAGTTACTCGGGGGGGAATCAGCCCCAGCATTTT.

The CDR3 DNA follows: TGTGCCAGCAGCTTAGGAGGGGGCGCGAGCTATGGCTACACCTTC. This encodes CASSLGGGASYGYTF. The chain has TRBV7-3 and TRBJ1-2; 7 positions match TRBD1. With 2 bases clipped from V and 4 bases from J, the junction kept 7 bases outside the gene matches. There are 15 residues in the CDR3. Germline loops: CDR1 SGHTA, CDR2 FQGTGA.

The sample holds a few counts of this clonotype. The chain has TRBV7-9 and TRBJ2-1; no clear D gene. V lost 1 base and J lost 8, with 18 bases in between. Germline lookup yields CDR1 SEHNR and CDR2 FQNEAQ (reference sequence). CDR3 size: 16 residues. CDR3 region: CASSLVVRSPAYEQFF. CDR3 DNA sequence: TGTGCCAGCAGCTTAGTGGTCCGGAGCCCCGCGTATGAGCAGTTCTTC.

The gene calls are TRBV6-5 and TRBJ2-3, with 9 bases fitting TRBD1. The CDR3 covers 13 residues. Germline V gene data show CDR1 as MNHEY and CDR2 as SVGAGI. With 10 bases clipped from V and 3 bases from J, the junction kept 5 bases outside the gene matches. The CDR3 DNA reads TGTGCCATCCGGGACAGGGTGACAGATACGCAGTATTTT. Translation: CAIRDRVTDTQYF.

In this sample, this clonotype turned up many times. V gene TRBV6-2 or TRBV6-3 combines with J gene TRBJ2-2, with 11 bases aligning to TRBD1. The CDR3 sequence is 14 residues long. Per germline, CDR1 MNHEY and CDR2 SVGEGT. With V trimmed by 6 bases and J by 3 bases, 0 bases remained unmatched. The CDR3 sequence: CASRGQGDTGELFF. CDR3 nucleotide sequence: TGTGCCAGCAGGGGACAGGGGGACACCGGGGAGCTGTTTTTT.

This clonotype came up a few times. The chain carries TRBV9 and TRBJ2-1, with no clear D. V lost 4 bases to trimming and J lost 8 bases, with 19 bases between them. Germline assignment: CDR1 SGDLS and CDR2 YYNGEE. The CDR3 sequence is 15 residues long. The CDR3 protein is CASSPRAPPTDEQFF. In nucleotides, the CDR3 is TGTGCCAGCAGCCCACGGGCGCCACCTACGGATGAGCAGTTCTTC. Full variable domain (rest looked up from reference TRBV9 and TRBJ2-1): DSGVTQTPKHLITATGQRVTLRCSPRSGDLSVYWYQQSLDQGLQFLIQYYNGEERAKGNILERFSAQQFPDLHSELNLSSLELGDSALYFCASSPRAPPTDEQFFGPGTRLTVL.

This clonotype has at least ten counts. V gene TRBV27 combines with J gene TRBJ2-2; D is unclear. CDR1 and CDR2 from the germline V gene are MNHEY and SMNVEV (reference sequence). This CDR3 has 14 residues. Between the trimmed V and J ends, which lost 3 bases and 5 bases, there was a span of 10 bases. The CDR3 sequence is CASSFGRETGELFF. The CDR3 nucleotides read TGTGCCAGCAGTTTCGGCAGAGAAACCGGGGAGCTGTTTTTT.

This clonotype was detected only a few times. This chain links TRBV7-2 with TRBJ1-6; D is perhaps TRBD1 (5 bases). The ends were cut back, 5 bases at V and 0 bases at J, with 14 bases in the middle. Germline CDR1 reads SGHTA; CDR2 reads FQGNSA. The CDR3 contains 17 residues. In nucleotides, the CDR3 is TGTGCCAGCAGCCCTCTTTACAGGAGCTCCTATAATTCACCCCTCCACTTT. Encoded protein: CASSPLYRSSYNSPLHF.

The chain combines TRBV11-1 with TRBJ1-1; D is uncertain. The CDR3 is 11 amino acids. Trimming cost V 8 bases and J 3 bases, with 7 bases left between them. Per the germline V gene, CDR1 is SGHAT and CDR2 is FQDESV (reference sequence). The DNA of the CDR3 is TGTGCCAGCCGGGAGGACACTGAAGCTTTCTTT. It is translated as CASREDTEAFF.

This clonotype came up many times. The genes are TRBV15 and TRBJ2-5, with TRBD1 as a possible D gene (8 bases). The CDR3 sequence is 17 residues long. From germline, CDR1 is LNHNV and CDR2 YYDKDF (reference sequence). With 1 base removed from V and 5 bases from J, the gap between germline ends came to 20 bases. CDR3 amino acids: CATSRGTGGGGLETQYF. The CDR3 DNA sequence: TGTGCCACCAGCAGAGGCACAGGGGGGGGTGGATTGGAGACCCAGTACTTC.

This clonotype was seen ten or more times. Germline is not matched at one junction end, which may reflect a read error. This CDR3 reads CASSPTQQPPTPF. The CDR3 nucleotides are TGTGCCAGCTCACCCACCCAACAGCCACCAACTCCCTTT. J is TRBJ1-1 and V is TRBV18; D gene unclear. This CDR3 region has 13 residues. Germline V gene sequence: CDR1 KGHSH, CDR2 LQKENI.

V is TRBV29-1 and J is TRBJ2-7; TRBD1 matches at 9 bases. The CDR3 totals 13 residues. The V gene end was trimmed by 8 bases and the J gene end by 1 base; junction bases not matched to a gene: 6. The germline V gene encodes CDR1 SQVTM and CDR2 ANQGSEA. The chain's CDR3 is CSTTGTGSYEQYF. CDR3 nucleotide sequence: TGCAGCACCACCGGGACAGGGTCCTACGAGCAGTACTTC.